These 5 T cell receptor beta chains came from one sample sequenced in a study of blood T cell repertoires in COVID-19. Profiling relied on immunoSEQ multiplex PCR, and the TCRdb table lists in-frame clones only, not all of them. The sample contains about 12,000 clones, 60% to 80% of which appear only once. The specimen sequenced was peripheral blood. The receptors derive from a human donor in a cohort sampled during active COVID-19.

The V call is TRBV5-4, the J call TRBJ1-3; D is unresolved. Per germline, CDR1 SGHNT and CDR2 YYREEE (reference sequence). This CDR3 is 14 amino acids long. V lost 3 bases, J lost 0 bases, and 7 bases lay in between. In nucleotides, the CDR3 is TGTGCCAGCAGCTCCCGGGACTCTGGAAACACCATATATTTT. Its translation is CASSSRDSGNTIYF.

The V call is TRBV5-6, the J call TRBJ2-5; tentatively, D is TRBD2 (6 bases). CDR1 and CDR2 (germline): SGHDT, YYEEEE. The CDR3 sequence is 16 residues long. The V end lost 0 bases, the J end lost 2 bases, and 14 bases lay between the germline ends. CDR3 residues: CASSLATGGAQETQYF. Here the CDR3 DNA reads TGTGCCAGCAGCTTGGCGACTGGAGGGGCTCAAGAGACCCAGTACTTC.

This chain uses TRBV5-1 with TRBJ2-1, with D hard to call. From germline, CDR1 is SGHRS and CDR2 YFSETQ. This CDR3 comprises 14 residues. The V gene lost 3 bases and the J gene lost 0 bases, with 7 bases spanning the gap. This CDR3 is CASSYGSSYNEQFF. DNA for the CDR3: TGCGCCAGCAGCTACGGTTCCTCCTACAATGAGCAGTTCTTC.

The chain links TRBV11-3 to TRBJ2-4; tentative D call: TRBD2 (6 bases). The germline gives CDR1 SGHNT, CDR2 YENEEA. The V and J ends lost 2 bases and 6 bases respectively, with 8 bases between them. This CDR3 region has 13 residues. The CDR3 loop reads CASSLLGGNIQYF. As DNA, the CDR3 is TGTGCCAGCAGCTTATTGGGGGGAAACATTCAGTACTTC.

This clone was seen a few times. The rearrangement links TRBV11-3 to TRBJ2-3; 9 bases fit TRBD2. With 5 bases clipped from V and 2 bases from J, the junction kept 8 bases outside the gene matches. CDR3 size: 16 residues. CDR1 and CDR2 (germline): SGHNT, YENEEA. The CDR3 DNA follows: TGTGCCAGCAGCCAGGAGGCGGGGGGGCCCACAGATACGCAGTATTTT. Translation gives CASSQEAGGPTDTQYF.